The 15 T cell receptor beta chains presented below share a single source sample, sequenced in a study of CD8+ T cells in alopecia areata. Investigators isolated RNA and reverse transcribed it into cDNA to act as the sequencing template. The protocol was immunoSEQ multiplex PCR, while the TCRdb copy is restricted to in-frame clones and leaves out a portion. The sample records 140,000 to 150,000 clones, roughly 61% being singletons. The input for sequencing was CD4+ T cells sorted from blood, taken at week 0. The receptors were gathered from a human donor with alopecia areata.

This chain connects TRBV19 to TRBJ2-7; D gene unclear. The CDR3 has 14 residues. Trimming took off 6 bases at V and 2 bases at J, with 14 bases between the two ends. Germline CDR1 reads LNHDA; CDR2 reads SQIVND (reference sequence). CDR3: CASSRGGLTYEQYF. The CDR3 bases are TGTGCCAGTAGCCGAGGCGGATTGACCTACGAGCAGTACTTC.

This clone came up a few times. V gene TRBV5-4 combines with J gene TRBJ2-7; D may be TRBD1 or TRBD2 (5 bases each). CDR1 SGHNT and CDR2 YYREEE come from the germline V gene (reference sequence). The CDR3 consists of 14 residues. Trimming cost V 0 bases and J 3 bases, with 10 bases left between them. Here the CDR3 reads CASSLGGLVYEQYF. In nucleotides, the CDR3 is TGTGCCAGCAGCTTGGGGGGGTTAGTCTACGAGCAGTACTTC.

The rearrangement uses TRBV6-5 and TRBJ1-6; a possible D gene is TRBD1 (5 bases). Germline V gives CDR1 MNHEY, CDR2 SVGAGI. V shed 5 bases and J shed 7 bases, with 9 bases lying between them. This CDR3 has 13 residues. Written as DNA, the CDR3 is TGTGCCAGCAGTCCTCGACAGAATTCACCCCTCCACTTT. Encoded protein: CASSPRQNSPLHF.

This chain uses TRBV5-4 with TRBJ1-2, with D perhaps TRBD1 (6 bases). The V gene's germline CDR1 is SGHNT and CDR2 YYREEE (reference sequence). The CDR3 has 13 amino acids. Trimming removed 3 bases from V and 3 bases from J, with 9 bases in between. CDR3 coding DNA: TGTGCCAGCAGCTCCGGACAGTACTATGGCTACACCTTC. It specifies CASSSGQYYGYTF. Combining the CDR3 with reference TRBV5-4 and TRBJ1-2 gives the whole variable domain ETGVTQSPTHLIKTRGQQVTLRCSSQSGHNTVSWYQQALGQGPQFIFQYYREEENGRGNFPPRFSGLQFPNYSSELNVNALELDDSALYLCASSSGQYYGYTFGSGTRLTVV.

This clone was counted between two and nine times. CDR3 protein: CASSIEGQGPQPQHF. Here the CDR3 DNA reads TGTGCCAGTAGTATTGAGGGACAGGGACCTCAGCCCCAGCATTTT. V usage is TRBV19 and J usage is TRBJ1-5, with TRBD1 matching over 9 bases. The CDR3 length is 15 residues. V lost 3 bases and J lost 6; bases outside the gene matches: 6. Looked up from germline, CDR1 is LNHDA and CDR2 is SQIVND (reference sequence).

CDR3 sequence: CASRGGYEQYF. The CDR3 DNA reads TGTGCCAGCAGGGGGGGCTACGAGCAGTACTTC. The genes are TRBV2 and TRBJ2-7, with TRBD2 as a possible D gene (6 bases). Trimming removed 6 bases from V and 3 bases from J, with 6 bases in between. Germline V lookup: CDR1 SNHLY, CDR2 FYNNEI. This CDR3 is built from 11 residues.

As DNA, the CDR3 is TGTGCCAGCACACTGGGACAGGGCTCCTACGAGCAGTACTTC. Translation: CASTLGQGSYEQYF. This sequence joins TRBV2 and TRBJ2-7; 9 nucleotides align to TRBD1. Germline-derived CDR1 and CDR2 are SNHLY and FYNNEI. This CDR3 has 14 residues. The J segment lost 0 bases and the V segment lost 7 bases, leaving 4 bases of the junction unmatched. The full variable domain, in which reference TRBV2 and TRBJ2-7 provide the parts outside the CDR3, is EPEVTQTPSHQVTQMGQEVILRCVPISNHLYFYWYRQILGQKVEFLVSFYNNEISEKSEIFDDQFSVERPDGSNFTLKIRSTKLEDSAMYFCASTLGQGSYEQYFGPGTRLTVT.

This clone has a single count. The genes are TRBV5-4 and TRBJ2-3; 10 nucleotides line up with TRBD1. This CDR3 is built from 15 residues. Germline-derived CDR1 and CDR2 are SGHNT and YYREEE (reference sequence). V shed 3 bases and J 8 bases; nucleotides not matched to a gene: 9. The CDR3 loop reads CASSSDRGQWGTQYF. The CDR3 coding sequence is TGTGCCAGCAGCTCCGACAGGGGGCAATGGGGTACGCAGTATTTT.

This clone was counted a few times. The rearrangement uses TRBV7-9 and TRBJ1-1; D is possibly TRBD1 (6 bases). The CDR3 extends over 13 amino acids. Trimming took off 7 bases at V and 6 bases at J, with 15 bases between the two ends. CDR1 is SEHNR, CDR2 FQNEAQ, per germline (reference sequence). CDR3 coding DNA: TGTGCCAGCAACCAACAGGGTCGGGCTGAAGCTTTCTTT. It yields the protein CASNQQGRAEAFF.

The chain couples TRBV29-1 to TRBJ1-1, with D possibly being TRBD1 (6 bases). The CDR3 is 10 amino acids. V lost 7 bases, J lost 10 bases, and 13 bases lay in between. Germline V gene sequence: CDR1 SQVTM, CDR2 ANQGSEA. CDR3 protein: CSATEGVAFF. The CDR3 nucleotides read TGCAGCGCCACGGAGGGGGTAGCTTTCTTT.

This clone was counted only a few times. The chain uses TRBV9 and TRBJ2-1; no firm D call. The CDR3 spans 14 residues. Germline CDR1 reads SGDLS; CDR2 reads YYNGEE. The ends were cut back, 0 bases at V and 10 bases at J, with 14 bases in the middle. The CDR3 protein is CASSVGTLGREQFF. The CDR3 DNA reads as TGTGCCAGCAGCGTAGGGACGCTGGGTAGAGAGCAGTTCTTC. The full variable domain, rest sourced from reference TRBV9 and TRBJ2-1, is DSGVTQTPKHLITATGQRVTLRCSPRSGDLSVYWYQQSLDQGLQFLIQYYNGEERAKGNILERFSAQQFPDLHSELNLSSLELGDSALYFCASSVGTLGREQFFGPGTRLTVL.

The chain has TRBV23-1 and TRBJ2-2; D is unclear. TRBV23-1 is labeled an ORF, and its function is uncertain. Trimming pared 0 bases from V and 1 base from J, leaving 9 bases between. CDR3 length: 16 residues. The DNA for the CDR3 is TGCGCCAGCAGTCAATCGTGGCAGAAGAACACCGGGGAGCTGTTTTTT. Protein: CASSQSWQKNTGELFF.

This clone was seen only once. The chain employs TRBV6-1 and TRBJ1-5; possibly TRBD1 for D (5 bases). Germline V gene data show CDR1 as MNHNS and CDR2 as SASEGT. The CDR3 sequence is 13 residues long. V was clipped by 2 bases and J by 4 bases, with 6 bases between them. CDR3 in amino acids: CASSETGNQPQHF. The CDR3, as DNA: TGTGCCAGCAGTGAAACAGGTAATCAGCCCCAGCATTTT.

This clone showed up just a few times. J is TRBJ1-5 and V is TRBV5-4; D is uncertain. The germline gives CDR1 SGHNT, CDR2 YYREEE (reference sequence). Trimming shortened V by 7 bases and J by 2 bases, and 10 bases separated the two germline ends. The CDR3 runs to 13 residues. CDR3 sequence reads: CASGNDGNQPQHF. Here the CDR3 DNA reads TGTGCCAGCGGAAACGATGGCAATCAGCCCCAGCATTTT.

The V and J genes are TRBV4-3 and TRBJ2-1; weak D call: TRBD1 (6 bases). This CDR3 is 15 amino acids long. V gave up 2 bases and J gave up 4 bases, with 12 bases separating them. The germline CDR1 and CDR2 sequences are LGHNA and YSLEER. The CDR3 sequence: CASSQRQGLYNEQFF. As DNA, the CDR3 is TGCGCCAGCAGCCAAAGGCAGGGGCTATACAATGAGCAGTTCTTC.